The 24 T cell receptor beta chains below come from one sample, sequenced in a study of T-cell reconstitution after alpha-beta-depleted transplantation in children. Unique molecular identifiers were incorporated into the prepared TCRbeta library. MiXCR, run by TCRdb on the PCR reads, gives a single entry per CDR3 protein. The table records 200,000 to 250,000 distinct CDR3 sequences, 11% of them present only once. Sequencing was performed on PBMCs, taken before TCRalphabeta/CD19-depleted stem cell transplant. Receptor source: a child younger than two with acute myeloid leukemia, due to receive a stem cell transplant.

At least ten counts were recorded for this clonotype. CDR3 residues: CASSHAPGGSYNEQFF. For the CDR3, the DNA is TGCGCCAGCAGCCACGCCCCAGGGGGATCCTACAATGAGCAGTTCTTC. The chain couples TRBV4-3 to TRBJ2-1, with TRBD1 matching 7 bases. The trim removed 3 bases at V and 1 base at J, leaving 6 bases unmatched. The CDR3 has 16 amino acids. Germline values: CDR1 LGHNA, CDR2 YSLEER.

Ten or more counts support this clonotype. The chain is built from TRBV12-3 or TRBV12-4 and TRBJ2-5; no reliable D call. The V gene lost 1 base and the J gene lost 4 bases, with 10 bases spanning the gap. The CDR3 extends over 14 amino acids. This CDR3 is CASSLVRVGETQYF. CDR3 bases: TGTGCCAGCAGTTTAGTCCGGGTGGGAGAGACCCAGTACTTC.

V usage is TRBV30 and J usage is TRBJ2-2; D is uncertain. The CDR3 runs to 15 residues. V was clipped by 1 base and J by 5 bases, with 14 bases between them. Germline assignment: CDR1 GTSNPN and CDR2 SVGIG (reference sequence). The CDR3 region is CAWSASGRSTGELFF. CDR3 sequence (DNA): TGTGCCTGGAGTGCTTCAGGACGCTCGACCGGGGAGCTGTTTTTT.

This clonotype has a count of ten or more. The CDR3 sequence is CASSLHQIRELDTQYF. CDR3 coding DNA: TGTGCCAGCAGCTTGCATCAGATTCGAGAGTTAGATACGCAGTATTTT. The V call is TRBV5-5, the J call TRBJ2-3; D unresolved. The CDR3 contains 16 residues. Trimming left V 1 base short and J 5 bases short, with 17 bases between. The germline V gene has CDR1 SGHKS and CDR2 YYEKEE (reference sequence).

This chain uses TRBV28 with TRBJ1-2, with 8 bases that match TRBD1. This CDR3 spans 17 amino acids. Per germline, CDR1 MDHEN and CDR2 SYDVKM. J gave up 0 bases and V 6 bases, and 12 bases lay outside the gene matches. The CDR3 here is CASRTRTGSLTNYGYTF. The CDR3 nucleotides read TGTGCCAGCAGAACCAGGACAGGGTCCCTTACTAACTATGGCTACACCTTC.

This clonotype was found many times. The V call is TRBV20-1, the J call TRBJ1-2; D not certain. The CDR3 runs 13 residues. V lost 5 bases and J lost 14, with 24 bases in between. Germline values: CDR1 DFQATT, CDR2 SNEGSKA (reference sequence). The CDR3 spells CSAPIQRTMAMTF. CDR3 coding DNA: TGCAGTGCTCCAATACAGAGAACTATGGCTATGACCTTC.

Of note for this clonotype: A clone one base away is much larger, so this may be a read error. The chain recombines TRBV20-1 with TRBJ1-1; TRBD1 agrees at 8 bases. The ends lost 3 bases at V and 6 bases at J; junction bases unmatched: 3. The CDR3 loop spans 12 amino acids. Germline V lookup: CDR1 DFQATT, CDR2 SNEGSKA (reference sequence). CDR3 in amino acids: CSASRGHAEAFF. As DNA, the CDR3 is TGCAGTGCTAGCAGGGGGCACGCTGAAGCTTTCTTT.

This clonotype was counted many times. The chain employs TRBV7-2 and TRBJ2-2; D gene uncertain. Germline-derived CDR1 and CDR2 are SGHTA and FQGNSA. The CDR3 totals 14 residues. V was clipped by 5 bases and J by 2 bases, with 9 bases between them. Here the CDR3 DNA reads TGTGCCAGCAGCATCCCCCCTAACACCGGGGAGCTGTTTTTT. This sequence encodes CASSIPPNTGELFF.

This clonotype was seen many times. The V and J genes are TRBV7-2 and TRBJ2-1, with 10 bases matching TRBD2. V trimming: 3 bases; J trimming: 10 bases; junction bases outside the gene matches: 3. Germline CDR1 SGHTA, CDR2 FQGNSA. The CDR3 has 13 amino acids. This CDR3 reads CASSFGTSDEQFF. CDR3 sequence (DNA): TGTGCCAGCAGCTTTGGGACTAGCGACGAGCAGTTCTTC. The entire variable domain, with the rest obtained from reference TRBV7-2 and TRBJ2-1, is as follows: GAGVSQSPSNKVTEKGKDVELRCDPISGHTALYWYRQSLGQGLEFLIYFQGNSAPDKSGLPSDRFSAERTGGSVSTLTIQRTQQEDSAVYLCASSFGTSDEQFFGPGTRLTVL.

This clonotype has a handful of counts. The chain employs TRBV30 and TRBJ2-4; 8 bases are a match to TRBD2. The germline V gene has CDR1 GTSNPN and CDR2 SVGIG (reference sequence). V lost 2 bases to trimming and J lost 8 bases; unmatched junction nucleotides: 5. The CDR3 contains 13 residues. The CDR3 protein is CAWSNSGSHIQYF. CDR3 in DNA: TGTGCCTGGAGTAACAGCGGGAGTCACATTCAGTACTTC. The full variable domain, its missing parts supplied by reference TRBV30 and TRBJ2-4, is SQTIHQWPATLVQPVGSPLSLECTVEGTSNPNLYWYRQAAGRGLQLLFYSVGIGQISSEVPQNLSASRPQDRQFILSSKKLLLSDSGFYLCAWSNSGSHIQYFGAGTRLSVL.

In its sample, this clonotype was seen many times. The chain carries TRBV7-2 and TRBJ2-5; D unclear. Between the trimmed V and J ends, which lost 5 bases and 4 bases, there was a span of 11 bases. The CDR3 has 13 residues. Germline-derived CDR1 and CDR2 are SGHTA and FQGNSA. The CDR3 bases are TGTGCCAGCAGCCACATGACGGTAGAGACCCAGTACTTC. Its protein product is CASSHMTVETQYF. Full variable domain (remainder filled in from reference TRBV7-2 and TRBJ2-5): GAGVSQSPSNKVTEKGKDVELRCDPISGHTALYWYRQSLGQGLEFLIYFQGNSAPDKSGLPSDRFSAERTGGSVSTLTIQRTQQEDSAVYLCASSHMTVETQYFGPGTRLLVL.

This clonotype has a handful of counts. This chain connects TRBV7-9 to TRBJ2-1; no clear D gene. Deletions cut 7 bases from V and 9 bases from J, with 10 bases between. In germline, CDR1 is SEHNR, CDR2 FQNEAQ (reference sequence). This CDR3 is built from 11 residues. For the CDR3, the DNA is TGTGCCAGCACCCGCGTGAGTGAGCAGTTCTTC. Translated: CASTRVSEQFF.

The chain is built from TRBV19 and TRBJ2-1; the match to TRBD2 covers 11 bases. V trimming: 5 bases; J trimming: 6 bases; junction bases outside the gene matches: 6. Germline values: CDR1 LNHDA, CDR2 SQIVND (reference sequence). This CDR3 comprises 15 residues. The CDR3 protein is CASSLLAGAINEQFF. The DNA for the CDR3 is TGTGCCAGTAGTCTACTAGCGGGAGCAATCAATGAGCAGTTCTTC. The full variable domain, completed using reference TRBV19 and TRBJ2-1, is DGGITQSPKYLFRKEGQNVTLSCEQNLNHDAMYWYRQDPGQGLRLIYYSQIVNDFQKGDIAEGYSVSREKKESFPLTVTSAQKNPTAFYLCASSLLAGAINEQFFGPGTRLTVL.

There are many counts of this clonotype. V gene TRBV27 combines with J gene TRBJ2-2; D unclear. V was clipped by 5 bases and J by 5 bases, with 12 bases between them. The CDR3 is made up of 14 amino acids. Germline CDR1 MNHEY, CDR2 SMNVEV (reference sequence). The CDR3 nucleotides read TGTGCCAGCAGTGGGCGGACGGTGACCGGGGAGCTGTTTTTT. It is translated as CASSGRTVTGELFF.

The chain is built from TRBV20-1 and TRBJ2-5; the D gene is possibly TRBD2 (7 bases). Germline CDR1 reads DFQATT; CDR2 reads SNEGSKA (reference sequence). The CDR3 runs to 14 residues. Trimming removed 5 bases from V and 4 bases from J, with 17 bases in between. CDR3 protein: CSAPIGGGRETQYF. CDR3 nucleotides: TGCAGTGCTCCTATAGGGGGGGGCCGAGAGACCCAGTACTTC.

This clonotype was found many times. This chain links TRBV29-1 with TRBJ2-7; TRBD2 might be the D (6 bases). There are 15 residues in the CDR3. Per germline, CDR1 SQVTM and CDR2 ANQGSEA. V gave up 0 bases and J gave up 0 bases, with 12 bases separating them. Here the CDR3 reads CSVEEGRGDSYEQYF. DNA of the CDR3: TGCAGCGTTGAAGAAGGTCGCGGGGACTCCTACGAGCAGTACTTC.

There are many counts of this clonotype. This chain links TRBV5-1 with TRBJ2-5, with TRBD1 matching over 8 bases. Trimming cost V 5 bases and J 1 base; bases outside gene matches: 4. Germline lookup yields CDR1 SGHRS and CDR2 YFSETQ. CDR3 length equals 14 residues. CDR3 sequence: CASSFGQGQETQYF. The CDR3 nucleotides are TGCGCCAGCAGTTTTGGACAGGGCCAAGAGACCCAGTACTTC.

This clonotype showed up many times. The chain combines TRBV20-1 with TRBJ1-1; D perhaps matches TRBD1 (6 bases). The V gene lost 6 bases and the J gene lost 2 bases, with 16 bases spanning the gap. This CDR3 is 14 amino acids long. The germline gives CDR1 DFQATT, CDR2 SNEGSKA (reference sequence). The chain's CDR3 is CSARQGMRNTEAFF. CDR3 nucleotide sequence: TGCAGTGCACGCCAGGGGATGAGAAACACTGAAGCTTTCTTT.

The table lists this clonotype with many counts. The genes are TRBV12-3 or TRBV12-4 and TRBJ2-7; D may be TRBD1 or TRBD2 (5 bases each). Trimming took 5 bases from V and 3 from J, leaving 14 bases between them. The CDR3 loop spans 14 amino acids. The CDR3 here is CASSILGTNYEQYF. The DNA for the CDR3 is TGTGCCAGCAGTATTCTTGGGACCAACTACGAGCAGTACTTC.

The table lists this clonotype with a few counts. The chain's CDR3 is CSWGGTGGRSYEQYF. In nucleotides, the CDR3 is TGCAGTTGGGGCGGGACTGGGGGCCGCTCCTACGAGCAGTACTTC. The gene calls are TRBV20-1 and TRBJ2-7; D tentatively fits TRBD1 or TRBD2 (6 bases each). The length of the CDR3 is 15 residues. Per the germline V gene, CDR1 is DFQATT and CDR2 is SNEGSKA (reference sequence). Trimming stripped 8 bases from V and 0 bases from J, with 20 bases between.

This clonotype has ten or more counts. J is TRBJ1-1 and V is TRBV28; tentative D call: TRBD1 (5 bases). Trimming left V 6 bases short and J 5 bases short, with 7 bases between. Looked up from germline, CDR1 is MDHEN and CDR2 is SYDVKM. The CDR3 is made up of 11 amino acids. In DNA form, the CDR3 reads TGTGCCAGCAGGCGGGGGACTGAAGCTTTCTTT. Translation: CASRRGTEAFF.

This clonotype was recorded many times. This chain links TRBV5-1 with TRBJ1-6; D gene uncertain. V lost 1 base, J lost 7 bases, and 15 bases lay in between. Per germline, CDR1 SGHRS and CDR2 YFSETQ. The CDR3 is 16 residues long. As DNA, the CDR3 is TGCGCCAGCAGCTTGAACTGGGCCCGGGAAAATTCACCCCTCCACTTT. Protein sequence: CASSLNWARENSPLHF.

This clonotype was counted many times. V gene TRBV20-1 combines with J gene TRBJ1-1; D is unclear. The length of the CDR3 is 14 residues. The ends were cut back, 5 bases at V and 5 bases at J, with 18 bases in the middle. Looked up from germline, CDR1 is DFQATT and CDR2 is SNEGSKA (reference sequence). The CDR3 DNA is TGCAGTGCTCTCAACTTTACCGGTGGTACTGAAGCTTTCTTT. Its protein is CSALNFTGGTEAFF.

There are a few counts of this clonotype. A junction end diverges from the germline sequence, so it may reflect a read error. The V gene is TRBV13, the J gene TRBJ2-5, with TRBD2 matching 9 bases. Looked up from germline, CDR1 is PRHDT and CDR2 is FYEKMQ (reference sequence). This CDR3 contains 15 residues. The DNA for the CDR3 is TGTGCCAGCAGCTCTACGAGTAGCGGGGGCACACGGATGGACTTC. This translates into CASSSTSSGGTRMDF.